The clone carrying this TCR beta chain was picked up a small number of times. Germline V CDR1 and CDR2: LGHNA, YNFKEQ. The CDR3 has 13 residues. Trimming pared 4 bases from V and 3 bases from J, leaving 9 bases between. The entry originates in a study of response to subunit inactivated influenza vaccine. Via MiXCR, TCRdb re-called the RT-PCR reads, giving one row per CDR3 protein. The repertoire consists of some 550,000 distinct CDR3 sequences, with around a quarter occurring once and the leading ten covering about 2.8%. The same sample was also used in a study of T cells expressing NK-cell markers. That source reports: UMIs were included in TCR beta cDNA generated by 5'RACE template switching. Several experiments confined sorting to alpha-beta TCR T cells with an anti-gamma-delta TCR antibody. Expanded clones of NKG2C+ T cells had an unclear HCMV specificity.

The chain couples TRBV4-2 to TRBJ2-5; no definite D call. The source is a man over 45 who received an inactivated influenza vaccine. The sample was CD4+ T cells sorted from PBMCs, taken 11 to 12 days after vaccination. This CDR3 reads CASSPGPEETQYF. The CDR3 DNA reads as TGTGCCAGCAGCCCCGGGCCAGAAGAGACCCAGTACTTC.